The TCR beta chain described here comes from a study of cytomegalovirus exposure and HLA in healthy donors. Study-wide context: The early release's HLA-typed donors yielded 78 million or so unique TCRs.

PCR involved 60 Vbeta and 13 Jbeta primers. Clones were read by immunoSEQ multiplex PCR, and TCRdb kept only the in-frame ones, dropping some. Among about 130,000 clones, about 8.5% were seen once, and the ten largest hold less than 7%. Germline V lookup: CDR1 ENHRY, CDR2 SYGVKD. The V and J ends lost 2 bases and 3 bases respectively, with 16 bases between them. The CDR3 spans 16 residues. The chain joins TRBV10-3 to TRBJ1-1; D gene ambiguous. Material for sequencing was PBMCs. The TCR originated in a man in his forties or fifties in good health and CMV-seronegative. The DNA for the CDR3 is TGTGCCATCAGTGAGCCGCAGGTGGGCCTGGACACTGAAGCTTTCTTT. It translates to CAISEPQVGLDTEAFF.